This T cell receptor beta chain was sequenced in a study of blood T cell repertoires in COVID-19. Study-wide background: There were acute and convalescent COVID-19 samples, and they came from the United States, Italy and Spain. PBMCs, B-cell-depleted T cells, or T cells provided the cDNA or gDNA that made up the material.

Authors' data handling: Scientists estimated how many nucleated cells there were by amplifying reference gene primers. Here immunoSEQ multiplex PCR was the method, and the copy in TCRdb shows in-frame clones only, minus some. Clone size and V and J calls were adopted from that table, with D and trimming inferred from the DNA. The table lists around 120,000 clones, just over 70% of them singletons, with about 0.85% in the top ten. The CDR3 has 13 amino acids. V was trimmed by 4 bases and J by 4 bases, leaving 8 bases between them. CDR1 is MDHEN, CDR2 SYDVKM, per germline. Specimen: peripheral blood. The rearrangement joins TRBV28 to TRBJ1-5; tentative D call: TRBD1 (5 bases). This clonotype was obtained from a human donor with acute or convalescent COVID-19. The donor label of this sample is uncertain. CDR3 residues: CASSSRGNQPQHF. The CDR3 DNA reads TGTGCCAGCAGTTCACGGGGGAATCAGCCCCAGCATTTT.